This entry is about one T cell receptor (beta chain). The entry originates in a study of blood T cell repertoires in COVID-19. Across the study: Italy, Spain and the United States were the sources of the convalescent and acute COVID-19 samples. The analysed material was cDNA or gDNA that came from T cells, B-cell-depleted T cells, or PBMCs.

The repertoire was sequenced with immunoSEQ multiplex PCR; TCRdb's copy has only in-frame clones and lacks some. Found here are fewer than 200,000 clones, over 65% of them singletons; the top ten hold roughly 8.3%. Specimen: peripheral blood. This receptor was taken from a man aged 55 to 70 with acute or convalescent COVID-19.

CDR3 nucleotides: TGTGCCAGCAGTTTCGCAGGGGGGCAAGAGACCCAGTACTTC. Translated: CASSFAGGQETQYF. V and J are TRBV27 and TRBJ2-5; tentatively, D is TRBD1 (7 bases). The CDR3 is 14 residues long. The V end lost 3 bases, the J end lost 2 bases, and 10 bases lay between the germline ends. Germline CDR1 and CDR2: MNHEY and SMNVEV (reference sequence).